These 17 T cell receptor beta chains were sequenced from one sample in a study of blood T cell repertoires in COVID-19. Here immunoSEQ multiplex PCR was the method, and the copy in TCRdb shows in-frame clones only, minus some. Of approximately 31,000 clones listed, about 90% are singletons. Sequenced sample: peripheral blood. The receptors derive from a human donor with active COVID-19. The donor label of this sample is uncertain.

The table lists this clone with a count of one. The chain is built from TRBV12-3 or TRBV12-4 and TRBJ2-7; 7 bases fit TRBD1. The CDR3 has 12 residues. J gave up 3 bases and V 6 bases, and 2 bases lay outside the gene matches. This CDR3 reads CASSDRVYEQYF. CDR3 sequence (DNA): TGTGCCAGCAGCGACAGGGTCTACGAGCAGTACTTC.

The gene calls are TRBV19 and TRBJ1-1, with 7 bases fitting TRBD1. The CDR3 is 16 amino acids. Germline V gene sequence: CDR1 LNHDA, CDR2 SQIVND (reference sequence). The V segment lost 4 bases and the J segment 1 base; nucleotides outside the gene matches: 9. CDR3 DNA sequence: TGTGCCAGTAGTACGGACCAGGGACAGAGGAACACTGAAGCTTTCTTT. Its protein is CASSTDQGQRNTEAFF.

The V gene is TRBV11-2, the J gene TRBJ2-5; 12 positions match TRBD2. Germline trimming cut 5 bases from V and 4 bases from J; bases unmatched to any gene: 11. Looked up from germline, CDR1 is SGHAT and CDR2 is FQNNGV. The CDR3 is 17 amino acids. CDR3 sequence: CASSLQLAGGLSETQYF. In nucleotides, the CDR3 is TGTGCCAGCAGCCTACAGCTAGCGGGGGGGCTGTCAGAGACCCAGTACTTC. Filled out from reference TRBV11-2 and TRBJ2-5, the complete variable domain reads EAGVAQSPRYKIIEKRQSVAFWCNPISGHATLYWYQQILGQGPKLLIQFQNNGVVDDSQLPKDRFSAERLKGVDSTLKIQPAKLEDSAVYLCASSLQLAGGLSETQYFGPGTRLLVL.

This chain links TRBV14 with TRBJ1-1; D is unclear. Germline V CDR1 and CDR2: SGHDN, FVKESK. The CDR3 spans 14 residues. Trimming removed 1 base at V and 1 base at J, with 7 bases between. The CDR3 DNA reads TGTGCCAGCAGCCAAGTTCCAGGGAACACTGAAGCTTTCTTT. Protein sequence: CASSQVPGNTEAFF.

The V and J genes are TRBV7-8 and TRBJ1-2; tentative D call: TRBD1 (5 bases). The V gene's germline CDR1 is SGHVS and CDR2 FQNEAQ. The length of the CDR3 is 14 residues. Trimming removed 6 bases from V and 4 bases from J, with 15 bases in between. CDR3 DNA sequence: TGTGCCAGCAGTTCGTATGACAGAAGCTATGGCTACACCTTC. It codes for CASSSYDRSYGYTF.

The rearrangement links TRBV18 to TRBJ2-5, with 9 bases that match TRBD1. J gave up 7 bases and V 2 bases, and 5 bases lay outside the gene matches. This CDR3 has 14 residues. Germline V gene sequence: CDR1 KGHSH, CDR2 LQKENI. CDR3: CASSPYDRGGTQYF. For the CDR3, the DNA is TGTGCCAGCTCACCATACGACAGGGGGGGGACCCAGTACTTC.

The chain has TRBV7-2 and TRBJ1-5, with D unresolved. The germline V gene encodes CDR1 SGHTA and CDR2 FQGNSA. The V gene lost 1 base and the J gene lost 0 bases, with 10 bases spanning the gap. This CDR3 is built from 16 residues. For the CDR3, the DNA is TGTGCCAGCAGCTTAGGAGGGCCGAATAGCAATCAGCCCCAGCATTTT. It specifies CASSLGGPNSNQPQHF.

This chain links TRBV9 with TRBJ1-3, with a weak D call TRBD1 (6 bases). Germline V gives CDR1 SGDLS, CDR2 YYNGEE. V was clipped by 3 bases and J by 2 bases, with 12 bases between them. The CDR3 is made up of 15 amino acids. The chain's CDR3 is CASSARKGAGNTIYF. The CDR3 DNA sequence: TGTGCCAGCAGCGCCAGAAAGGGGGCTGGAAACACCATATATTTT.

This clone was seen a single time. The chain carries TRBV7-2 and TRBJ2-5; 9 positions match TRBD2. Germline V lookup: CDR1 SGHTA, CDR2 FQGNSA. This CDR3 has 15 residues. With 1 base clipped from V and 4 bases from J, the junction kept 4 bases outside the gene matches. This CDR3 is CASSLGWRGGETQYF. DNA of the CDR3: TGTGCCAGCAGCTTAGGCTGGCGGGGGGGAGAGACCCAGTACTTC.

The J gene is TRBJ2-5, the V gene TRBV6-5; TRBD1 matches 7 bases. Germline CDR1 reads MNHEY; CDR2 reads SVGAGI. This CDR3 is built from 15 residues. J lost 2 bases, V lost 1 base, and 4 bases had no gene match. The CDR3 DNA reads TGTGCCAGCAGTTACTACGGACAGGCACAAGAGACCCAGTACTTC. It specifies CASSYYGQAQETQYF.

CDR3: CASRTGGKQETQYF. The CDR3 bases are TGTGCCAGCAGAACGGGAGGTAAACAAGAGACCCAGTACTTC. The chain recombines TRBV6-5 with TRBJ2-5; 7 bases match TRBD2. The V and J ends lost 6 bases and 2 bases, in that order; junction bases with no gene match: 6. This CDR3 spans 14 amino acids. CDR1 MNHEY and CDR2 SVGAGI come from the germline V gene.

The CDR3 DNA reads TGTGCCAGCAGCTTTCCCAGGAATGCTGAAGCTTTCTTT. Its protein product is CASSFPRNAEAFF. The chain has TRBV7-9 and TRBJ1-1; D is ambiguous. This CDR3 contains 13 residues. Germline assignment: CDR1 SEHNR and CDR2 FQNEAQ (reference sequence). V was pared by 3 bases and J by 6 bases, with 11 bases between.

V and J are TRBV11-2 and TRBJ2-5; D is possibly TRBD2 (7 bases). The CDR3 is 16 residues long. V was shortened by 8 bases and J by 4 bases, with 23 bases between the two germline ends. Germline lookup yields CDR1 SGHAT and CDR2 FQNNGV. The CDR3 protein is CASASWGGRIRETQYF. The CDR3 bases are TGTGCCAGCGCCTCTTGGGGGGGGCGTATTAGAGAGACCCAGTACTTC.

This clone showed up just once. V is TRBV11-2 and J is TRBJ1-2, with TRBD1 matching 9 bases. Germline loops: CDR1 SGHAT, CDR2 FQNNGV. This CDR3 contains 14 residues. J was trimmed by 5 bases and V by 4 bases; bases with no gene match: 5. The CDR3 loop is CASSSPGTGYGYTF. Here the CDR3 DNA reads TGTGCCAGCAGCTCCCCCGGGACAGGGTATGGCTACACCTTC.

The chain recombines TRBV6-2 or TRBV6-3 with TRBJ2-7, with TRBD1 as a possible D gene (5 bases). V gave up 2 bases and J gave up 12 bases, with 17 bases separating them. The CDR3 length is 13 residues. Germline V lookup: CDR1 MNHEY, CDR2 SVGEGT. The CDR3 sequence is CASSYDGARKPYF. The CDR3 DNA reads TGTGCCAGCAGTTACGATGGGGCAAGAAAGCCGTACTTC.

The V gene is TRBV7-3, the J gene TRBJ2-2; 7 bases align to TRBD1. V shed 5 bases, J shed 0 bases, and the junction held 3 bases outside the gene matches. Germline V gives CDR1 SGHTA, CDR2 FQGTGA. The CDR3 sequence is 15 residues long. CDR3 region: CASSRTGSNTGELFF. The CDR3 coding sequence is TGTGCCAGCAGCCGGACAGGTTCGAACACCGGGGAGCTGTTTTTT.

The chain links TRBV5-4 to TRBJ2-7, with TRBD1 as a possible D gene (6 bases). Germline values: CDR1 SGHNT, CDR2 YYREEE (reference sequence). The CDR3 sequence is 13 residues long. The germline V and J ends were trimmed by 4 bases and 3 bases, with 11 bases remaining between them. The CDR3 region is CASSGDNVYEQYF. Written as DNA, the CDR3 is TGTGCCAGCAGCGGGGACAATGTCTACGAGCAGTACTTC.